This T cell receptor beta chain was identified during a study of sequential checkpoint blockade in melanoma. Treatment specified: randomized to nivolumab then ipilimumab (arm A) or the reverse (arm B). CDR1 and CDR2 (germline): SGHRS, YFSETQ. This CDR3 comprises 14 residues. Trimming removed 2 bases from V and 0 bases from J, with 8 bases in between. The repertoire was sequenced with immunoSEQ multiplex PCR; TCRdb's copy has only in-frame clones and lacks some. The sample yields about 3,500 clones, 18% seen once. This clone was seen once. The source material was tumor tissue (inferred from file names), sampled from a patient given nivolumab and ipilimumab in sequence. The chain is built from TRBV5-1 and TRBJ1-1; maybe TRBD1 (6 bases). This clonotype was sampled from a human donor with melanoma. CDR3 protein: CASSFGQMNTEAFF. The CDR3, as DNA: TGCGCCAGCAGCTTCGGACAGATGAACACTGAAGCTTTCTTT. The variable domain in full, completed from reference TRBV5-1 and TRBJ1-1, reads KAGVTQTPRYLIKTRGQQVTLSCSPISGHRSVSWYQQTPGQGLQFLFEYFSETQRNKGNFPGRFSGRQFSNSRSEMNVSTLELGDSALYLCASSFGQMNTEAFFGQGTRLTVV.